Here is one T cell receptor beta chain with its context. Antigen specificity is unknown. This sample was included in a study of blood T cells in healthy people across ages. CDR1 SNHLY and CDR2 FYNNEI come from the germline V gene. The CDR3 covers 14 residues. Trimming cost V 5 bases and J 4 bases; bases outside gene matches: 7. Next came a second PCR, run for roughly 6 to 11 cycles, which used a sample-barcoded 5' primer along with a J-beta primer mix. A single record per CDR3 protein comes from TCRdb applying MiXCR to the 5' RACE reads. The table shows 780,000 or so distinct CDR3 sequences, with approximately 55% occurring only once. Findings of the study overall: For the donors, CMV status was unknown and possibly confounded expanded clonotype changes.

The sequence derives from a man older than 75 in good health. The chain employs TRBV2 and TRBJ2-7, with TRBD1 matching 8 bases. The sequencing input was blood. CDR3 sequence: CASSRTGQSYEQYF. CDR3 nucleotide sequence: TGTGCCAGCAGTCGGACAGGGCAGTCGTACGAGCAGTACTTC.